This is a list of T cell receptor beta chains from one sample in a study of cytomegalovirus exposure and HLA in healthy donors. The assay was immunoSEQ multiplex PCR, and TCRdb's table has in-frame clones only and misses some. This table holds some 220,000 clones, just over 90% found once. Sample: PBMCs. The receptor source for this set is a woman aged 18-29 years in good health and CMV-seronegative. Each CDR3 is given with its conserved first and last residue. D genes are given only for firm matches. Size is omitted from some rows. Given values are once, few, many or a class for expanded clones.

size,V,J,D,DNA,CDR3
.,TRBV27,TRBJ1-4,.,TGTGCCATAAAACCGACAGCTTATAATGAAAAACTGTTTTTT,CAIKPTAYNEKLFF
.,TRBV6-5,TRBJ2-7,TRBD2,TGTGCCAGCAGGTTGGGACTAGCGGGAGACTACGAGCAGTACTTC,CASRLGLAGDYEQYF
.,TRBV10-3,TRBJ1-3,TRBD1,TGTGCCAACCGCCCGGCAGGGGGCGGAAACACCATATATTTT,CANRPAGGGNTIYF
.,TRBV13,TRBJ2-5,.,TGTGCCAGCAGCTTAGAACGTGAAGGGGCCTTCCGAGAGACCCAGTACTTC,CASSLEREGAFRETQYF
.,TRBV6-1,TRBJ1-4,.,TGTGCCAGCATCTTGGCGGGTAATGAAAAACTGTTTTTT,CASILAGNEKLFF
.,TRBV9,TRBJ2-1,TRBD2,TGTGCCAGCAGCCCAAGCGGGACCTACAATGAGCAGTTCTTC,CASSPSGTYNEQFF
.,TRBV7-8,TRBJ1-5,TRBD1,TGTGCCAGCAGCGCCAACCGGGACAGGGGGCCCCCCAATCAGCCCCAGCATTTT,CASSANRDRGPPNQPQHF
.,TRBV4-1,TRBJ2-7,TRBD1,TGCGCCAGCAGCCAAACCCGGGACAGGGAGATCATACCCAGTTACGAGCAGTACTTC,CASSQTRDREIIPSYEQYF
.,TRBV9,TRBJ2-3,.,TGTGCCAGCAGCGCATACCAGACAGTTCACAAAAAGTTAACGCAGTATTTT,CASSAYQTVHKKLTQYF
once,TRBV9,TRBJ2-7,TRBD2,TGTGCCAGCAGCCTAGCGGGAAAAACCGACGAGCAGTACTTC,CASSLAGKTDEQYF
.,TRBV2,TRBJ1-1,.,TGTGCCAGCAGCCCGCAGGGGTTAGTCACTGAAGCTTTCTTT,CASSPQGLVTEAFF
.,TRBV30,TRBJ2-5,.,TGTGCCTGGAGTCCGAGGAGAGAGACCCAGTACTTC,CAWSPRRETQYF
.,TRBV7-9,TRBJ1-1,.,TGTGCCAGCAGCTTATATGGGGAGACTGAAGCTTTCTTT,CASSLYGETEAFF
.,TRBV28,TRBJ2-5,TRBD2,TGTGCCAGCAGTTCCGGACTAGCGGGAGCAAAAGAGACCCAGTACTTC,CASSSGLAGAKETQYF
.,TRBV4-1,TRBJ1-1,TRBD1,TGCGCCAGCAGCCTTTGGACAGGGGGCGCGGGCACTGAAGCTTTCTTT,CASSLWTGGAGTEAFF
.,TRBV28,TRBJ1-2,TRBD1,TGTGCCTCCGGGACAGCCAACTATGGCTACACCTTC,CASGTANYGYTF
.,TRBV11-2,TRBJ2-7,.,TGTGCCAGCAGCTTAACAGGGAAGATCCCCTACGAGCAGTACTTC,CASSLTGKIPYEQYF
.,TRBV5-1,TRBJ1-2,.,TGCGCCAGCAGCTTGACCGGAGGCTCAGTCTATGGCTACACCTTC,CASSLTGGSVYGYTF
.,TRBV2,TRBJ2-7,.,TGTGCCAGCAGCCTGGAGTTAAGCGGACTCTACGAGCAGTACTTC,CASSLELSGLYEQYF
.,TRBV6-6,TRBJ1-2,.,TGTGCCAGCAGTTACGCTGCATGGACAGCCTATGGCTACACCTTC,CASSYAAWTAYGYTF
.,TRBV5-6,TRBJ2-3,.,TGTGCCAGCAGCCGGGACACAGATACGCAGTATTTT,CASSRDTDTQYF
.,TRBV5-1,TRBJ1-1,.,TGCGCCAGCAGCTTGTATGGAGAGCGGGACACTGAAGCTTTCTTT,CASSLYGERDTEAFF
once,TRBV7-9,TRBJ2-3,TRBD2,TGTGCCAGCAGCTACCCACCGGGACTAGCGTTAGGCTTCACAGATACGCAGTATTTT,CASSYPPGLALGFTDTQYF
.,TRBV7-6,TRBJ1-2,.,TGTGCCAGCAGCTTGGACAGCAACTATGGCTACACCTTC,CASSLDSNYGYTF
.,TRBV27,TRBJ2-3,TRBD2,TGTGCCAGCAGGCAAGGGACTAGCGGGAGGGTCGCTACGCAGTATTTT,CASRQGTSGRVATQYF
.,TRBV2,TRBJ2-5,.,TGTGCCAGCGAACGGGGAGCCAGAGAGACCCAGTACTTC,CASERGARETQYF